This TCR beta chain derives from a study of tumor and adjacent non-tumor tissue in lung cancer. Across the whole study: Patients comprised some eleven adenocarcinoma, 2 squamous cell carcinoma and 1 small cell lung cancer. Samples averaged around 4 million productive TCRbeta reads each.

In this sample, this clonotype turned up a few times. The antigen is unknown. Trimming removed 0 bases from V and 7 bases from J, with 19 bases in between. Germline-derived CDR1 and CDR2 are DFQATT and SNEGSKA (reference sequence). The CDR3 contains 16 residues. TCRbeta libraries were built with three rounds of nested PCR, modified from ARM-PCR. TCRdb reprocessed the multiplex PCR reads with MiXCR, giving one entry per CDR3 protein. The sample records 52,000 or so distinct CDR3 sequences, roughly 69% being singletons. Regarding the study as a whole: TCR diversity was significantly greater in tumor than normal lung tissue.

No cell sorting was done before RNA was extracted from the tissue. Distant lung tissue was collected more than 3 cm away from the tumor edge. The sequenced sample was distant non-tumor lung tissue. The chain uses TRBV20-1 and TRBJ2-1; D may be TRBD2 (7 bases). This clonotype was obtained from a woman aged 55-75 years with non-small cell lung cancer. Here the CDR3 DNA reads TGCAGTGCTAGAGATCGTGGCGGGGGCTTACAGAATGAGCAGTTCTTC. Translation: CSARDRGGGLQNEQFF.